This TCR beta chain was identified during a study of cytomegalovirus exposure and HLA in healthy donors. PCR was performed using 60 Vbeta and 13 Jbeta primers. Here immunoSEQ multiplex PCR was the method, and the copy in TCRdb shows in-frame clones only, minus some. The repertoire holds some 150,000 clones, with more than 75% as singletons. Sequencing input: PBMCs. The receptor's source is a woman aged 25 to 39 in good health and CMV-seronegative.

CDR3 protein: CASSRQGGSYEQYF. As DNA, the CDR3 is TGTGCCAGCTCACGCCAGGGCGGCTCCTACGAGCAGTACTTC. This rearrangement joins TRBV18 to TRBJ2-7; maybe TRBD1 (5 bases). Trimming shortened V by 4 bases and J by 0 bases, and 10 bases separated the two germline ends. The CDR3 extends over 14 amino acids. Germline loops: CDR1 KGHSH, CDR2 LQKENI.